The table lists the clone carrying this T cell receptor (beta chain) with a few counts. Its antigen is undetermined. The CDR3 consists of 15 residues. Germline V gene data show CDR1 as SGHRS and CDR2 as YFSETQ. V lost 6 bases and J lost 4, with 19 bases in between. The data derive from a study of CD8+CD57+ T cells in acquired aplastic anemia. Study-wide context: The sorted CD4+ and CD8+ cells yielded an average approximately 3 ug of DNA. About 9.8 million reads, on average, were obtained for CD4+ cells from healthy donors. Study outcomes and limitations: Comparison of patients with controls identified roughly 27 shared CD8+ CDR3 sequences. Patients were compared with controls for CD8+ Simpson's diversity, and no significant difference emerged.

The TCR beta profiling, which covered VDJ combination and CDR3 sequence, was carried out using genomic DNA as the template. A single record per CDR3 protein comes from TCRdb applying MiXCR to the reads. This table holds about 220,000 distinct CDR3 sequences, about a third found once. Sequencing used sorted CD4+, CD8+, or CD8+CD57+ T cells (not recorded which) from PBMCs. This sequence originates from a human donor in good health, serving as a control. V usage is TRBV5-1 and J usage is TRBJ1-1; D possibly corresponds to TRBD1 (5 bases). The chain's CDR3 is CASIRGAGGSTEAFF. As DNA, the CDR3 is TGCGCCAGCATCCGTGGGGCGGGAGGGTCCACTGAAGCTTTCTTT. Complete variable domain (other parts from reference TRBV5-1 and TRBJ1-1): KAGVTQTPRYLIKTRGQQVTLSCSPISGHRSVSWYQQTPGQGLQFLFEYFSETQRNKGNFPGRFSGRQFSNSRSEMNVSTLELGDSALYLCASIRGAGGSTEAFFGQGTRLTVV.